The 9 T cell receptor beta chains below all came from one sample that was sequenced in a study of neurological immune-mediated disorders. One entry per CDR3 protein results from TCRdb running MiXCR on the 5' RACE reads. The sample has 120,000 or so distinct CDR3 sequences, about 3.2% seen once. The sample was PBMCs. The source of these receptors is a woman younger than 45 with multiple sclerosis.

This clonotype was detected ten times or more. DNA for the CDR3: TGTGCCAGCAGTTTCCGAGCCCCTATGAGTGAGCAGTACTTC. It specifies CASSFRAPMSEQYF. V gene TRBV28 combines with J gene TRBJ2-7; D ambiguous. The CDR3 is made up of 14 amino acids. Germline-derived CDR1 and CDR2 are MDHEN and SYDVKM. V was pared by 3 bases and J by 7 bases, with 16 bases between. The full variable domain, in which reference TRBV28 and TRBJ2-7 provide the parts outside the CDR3, is DVKVTQSSRYLVKRTGEKVFLECVQDMDHENMFWYRQDPGLGLRLIYFSYDVKMKEKGDIPEGYSVSREKKERFSLILESASTNQTSMYLCASSFRAPMSEQYFGPGTRLTVT.

This clonotype has at least ten counts. The CDR3 DNA follows: TGTGCCAGCAGCTACGGACAGGCCCAAAACATTCAGTACTTC. It yields the protein CASSYGQAQNIQYF. The chain recombines TRBV7-2 with TRBJ2-4, with 7 bases that match TRBD1. Germline trimming cut 4 bases from V and 5 bases from J; bases unmatched to any gene: 5. CDR1 and CDR2 from the germline V gene are SGHTA and FQGNSA. This CDR3 contains 14 residues.

This clonotype was found many times. V gene TRBV4-3 combines with J gene TRBJ2-1; unclear D gene. Germline V CDR1 and CDR2: LGHNA, YSLEER. V lost 3 bases and J 9 bases, leaving 9 bases between the germline ends. The CDR3 length is 12 residues. Here the CDR3 DNA reads TGCGCCAGCAGCCAGGCAGGTAGTGAGCAGTTCTTC. Protein sequence: CASSQAGSEQFF.

This clonotype was recorded many times. This sequence joins TRBV7-9 and TRBJ1-3; no reliable D call. V shed 4 bases and J shed 9 bases, with 7 bases lying between them. Per the germline V gene, CDR1 is SEHNR and CDR2 is FQNEAQ (reference sequence). The CDR3 runs 11 residues. CDR3 region: CASSSIGTIYF. CDR3 DNA sequence: TGTGCCAGCAGCTCCATAGGCACCATATATTTT.

This clonotype was counted many times. CDR3 sequence: CASSSAGDEKLFF. As DNA, the CDR3 is TGTGCCAGCAGCTCGGCAGGGGATGAAAAACTGTTTTTT. This rearrangement joins TRBV5-6 to TRBJ1-4, with a tentative D call TRBD1 (6 bases). CDR3 length equals 13 residues. Between the trimmed V and J ends, which lost 3 bases and 6 bases, there was a span of 9 bases. Germline V gene data show CDR1 as SGHDT and CDR2 as YYEEEE. The full variable domain, its missing parts supplied by reference TRBV5-6 and TRBJ1-4, is DAGVTQSPTHLIKTRGQQVTLRCSPKSGHDTVSWYQQALGQGPQFIFQYYEEEERQRGNFPDRFSGHQFPNYSSELNVNALLLGDSALYLCASSSAGDEKLFFGSGTQLSVL.

This clonotype was seen ten or more times. The chain's CDR3 is CASRLTSGGARSTQYF. CDR3 bases: TGTGCCAGCAGATTGACTAGCGGGGGGGCTCGTTCGACGCAGTATTTT. The genes are TRBV12-3 or TRBV12-4 and TRBJ2-3, with TRBD2 matching over 14 bases. With 6 bases clipped from V and 9 bases from J, the junction kept 11 bases outside the gene matches. This CDR3 region has 16 residues.

This clonotype was counted ten times or more. This chain uses TRBV12-3 or TRBV12-4 with TRBJ2-1; no clear D gene. The CDR3 runs 11 residues. The CDR3 DNA reads as TGTGCGAGCCTAAGCTACAATGAGCAGTTCTTC. It codes for CASLSYNEQFF.

This clonotype has ten or more counts. The V gene is TRBV7-2, the J gene TRBJ2-6, with D tentatively TRBD2 (5 bases). Trimming stripped 3 bases from V and 0 bases from J, with 15 bases between. This CDR3 spans 18 amino acids. CDR1 and CDR2 from the germline V gene are SGHTA and FQGNSA. CDR3 nucleotides: TGTGCCAGCAGCTTGCAGGTCCCTGGGAGCTCTGGGGCCAACGTCCTGACTTTC. Protein sequence: CASSLQVPGSSGANVLTF.

The sample holds many counts of this clonotype. This sequence joins TRBV12-3 or TRBV12-4 and TRBJ2-3; 8 positions agree with TRBD1. The V gene end was trimmed by 7 bases and the J gene end by 2 bases; junction bases not matched to a gene: 5. This CDR3 is built from 14 residues. The CDR3 loop reads CASILTGATDTQYF. CDR3 DNA sequence: TGTGCCAGCATTCTGACAGGGGCCACAGATACGCAGTATTTT.